This T cell receptor beta chain was sequenced for a study of CD8 T cells in ankylosing spondylitis. Making the TCR beta libraries involved quantitative 5'-RACE with molecular barcodes. TCRdb processed the 5' RACE reads anew with MiXCR; each CDR3 protein has one entry. Altogether roughly 26,000 distinct CDR3 sequences are present, over 10% being singletons, with the ten largest covering 30% to 35%. The CDR3 runs to 14 residues. The V end lost 0 bases, the J end lost 0 bases, and 2 bases lay between the germline ends. CDR1 and CDR2 (germline): KGHSH, LQKENI. This clonotype appeared a few times. Its antigen is unidentified. Whole-study findings and limits: Ankylosing spondylitis blood seemed to carry a telltale TCR beta motif made of roughly 8 highly homologous variants. Reports of some motif variants in reactive arthritis synovial fluid and blood predate this one. The authors reported significant enrichment of disease-linked clones in matched ankylosing spondylitis synovial fluid.

The sequenced material came from blood. The chain has TRBV18 and TRBJ2-2; D is unresolved. This clonotype was obtained from a male donor with ankylosing spondylitis or in good health (not recorded which). The CDR3 is CASSPPSNTGELFF. CDR3 nucleotide sequence: TGTGCCAGCTCACCACCGTCGAACACCGGGGAGCTGTTTTTT.